Shown below are 24 T cell receptor beta chains from a single sample sequenced in a study of Tregs in tolerant kidney transplant recipients (dated by TCRdb to the late 2010s). Libraries were built with the immunoSEQ multiplex PCR assay. TCRdb's version of the immuneACCESS table is confined to in-frame rearrangements and falls short of the full clone set. An unresolved V gene accounts for under half of the shortfall where checked; the remainder is of unknown origin. The sample table holds 85,000 to 95,000 clones, of which roughly 92% were seen once. The ten largest clones add up to roughly 4.3% of the sample. The sequenced sample consisted of CD8+ T cells from blood. These receptors were taken from a human donor in good health.

The gene calls are TRBV5-6 and TRBJ1-2; D not certain. Germline V lookup: CDR1 SGHDT, CDR2 YYEEEE. The ends were cut back, 0 bases at V and 2 bases at J, with 5 bases in the middle. The CDR3 loop spans 13 amino acids. The CDR3 DNA follows: TGTGCCAGCAGCTTGGCAGAAAACTATGGCTACACCTTC. Translation: CASSLAENYGYTF.

The rearrangement uses TRBV14 and TRBJ2-7; weak D call: TRBD2 (7 bases). Per the germline V gene, CDR1 is SGHDN and CDR2 is FVKESK. The CDR3 length is 14 residues. V was clipped by 11 bases and J by 3 bases, with 20 bases between them. CDR3 sequence reads: CAGLVRGGDYEQYF. The DNA for the CDR3 is TGTGCCGGGCTCGTGAGGGGGGGAGACTACGAGCAGTACTTC.

J is TRBJ2-1 and V is TRBV10-1; 9 nucleotides line up with TRBD1. CDR1 and CDR2 (germline): WNHNN, SYGVQD (reference sequence). The CDR3 loop spans 17 amino acids. With 6 bases clipped from V and 4 bases from J, the junction kept 13 bases outside the gene matches. The CDR3 protein is CASSPRTGAPPYNEQFF. CDR3 DNA: TGCGCCAGCAGCCCCCGGACAGGGGCTCCCCCGTACAATGAGCAGTTCTTC.

The chain has TRBV7-2 and TRBJ2-7; the match to TRBD2 covers 7 bases. The germline CDR1 and CDR2 sequences are SGHTA and FQGNSA. This CDR3 region has 15 residues. Trimming at V came to 4 bases and at J to 4 bases, leaving 10 bases not matched to a gene. The CDR3 sequence is CASSSRDYHPYEQYF. The CDR3 nucleotides read TGTGCCAGCAGCTCCCGGGACTACCACCCATACGAGCAGTACTTC.

A single count supports this clone. This chain joins TRBV19 and TRBJ1-3, with D maybe TRBD1 (5 bases). The germline V and J ends were trimmed by 5 bases and 0 bases, with 14 bases remaining between them. Germline assignment: CDR1 LNHDA and CDR2 SQIVND (reference sequence). CDR3 length: 16 amino acids. CDR3 nucleotides: TGTGCCAGTAGTGGGACGGACAAGAGCTCTGGAAACACCATATATTTT. Translation: CASSGTDKSSGNTIYF. Variable domain in full (rest from reference TRBV19 and TRBJ1-3): DGGITQSPKYLFRKEGQNVTLSCEQNLNHDAMYWYRQDPGQGLRLIYYSQIVNDFQKGDIAEGYSVSREKKESFPLTVTSAQKNPTAFYLCASSGTDKSSGNTIYFGEGSWLTVV.

The CDR3 region is CASSPRTGAIYGYTF. DNA for the CDR3: TGTGCCAGTAGTCCCCGGACAGGGGCGATCTATGGCTACACCTTC. J is TRBJ1-2 and V is TRBV19; TRBD1 matches at 9 bases. V lost 5 bases, J lost 4 bases, and 8 bases stayed unmatched. The CDR3 is 15 residues long. Germline assignment: CDR1 LNHDA and CDR2 SQIVND (reference sequence). The variable domain in full, completed from reference TRBV19 and TRBJ1-2, reads DGGITQSPKYLFRKEGQNVTLSCEQNLNHDAMYWYRQDPGQGLRLIYYSQIVNDFQKGDIAEGYSVSREKKESFPLTVTSAQKNPTAFYLCASSPRTGAIYGYTFGSGTRLTVV.

The CDR3 region is CASRGFSRYEQYF. CDR3 sequence (DNA): TGTGCCAGCAGAGGCTTCTCCCGCTACGAGCAGTACTTC. J is TRBJ2-7 and V is TRBV2; D remains ambiguous. This CDR3 is 13 amino acids long. Germline values: CDR1 SNHLY, CDR2 FYNNEI. The germline V and J ends were trimmed by 6 bases and 3 bases, with 12 bases remaining between them.

The rearrangement links TRBV7-8 to TRBJ2-7, with a possible D match to TRBD2 (6 bases). CDR3 length: 16 amino acids. Per germline, CDR1 SGHVS and CDR2 FQNEAQ. V shed 3 bases and J shed 0 bases, with 15 bases lying between them. This CDR3 reads CASSLVEGPSSYEQYF. The DNA of the CDR3 is TGTGCCAGCAGCTTGGTGGAGGGACCGTCCTCCTACGAGCAGTACTTC.

The chain couples TRBV5-1 to TRBJ2-2; no reliable D call. This CDR3 is 11 amino acids long. Germline V gene lookup returns CDR1 SGHRS and CDR2 YFSETQ. V was clipped by 1 base and J by 7 bases, with 2 bases between them. CDR3 loop: CASSLYGELFF. The CDR3 DNA reads TGCGCCAGCAGCTTGTACGGGGAGCTGTTTTTT.

The V call is TRBV10-3, the J call TRBJ2-5; 8 nucleotides line up with TRBD1. The V and J ends lost 2 bases and 4 bases, in that order; junction bases with no gene match: 3. This CDR3 region has 14 residues. Germline values: CDR1 ENHRY, CDR2 SYGVKD. In DNA form, the CDR3 reads TGTGCCATCAGTGAGCGACAGGGGCCAGAGACCCAGTACTTC. Translation: CAISERQGPETQYF.

This chain uses TRBV10-2 with TRBJ2-7; 9 positions match TRBD1. Unmatched junction bases numbered 5, after V lost 8 bases and J lost 3 bases. The CDR3 has 13 amino acids. CDR1 and CDR2 (germline): WSHSY, SAAADI. CDR3 bases: TGCGCCAGCCAGGGGACAGGGATCTACGAGCAGTACTTC. Translation: CASQGTGIYEQYF.

The chain recombines TRBV18 with TRBJ2-1; 13 positions agree with TRBD2. The germline V gene has CDR1 KGHSH and CDR2 LQKENI. This CDR3 comprises 18 residues. Trimming took 6 bases from V and 2 from J; bases not matched to a gene: 10. CDR3 region: CASSQTGTSGTTYNEQFF. Written as DNA, the CDR3 is TGTGCCAGCTCGCAAACCGGGACTAGCGGGACAACCTACAATGAGCAGTTCTTC.

V is TRBV16 and J is TRBJ2-7; tentative D call: TRBD2 (5 bases). The V end was cut by 2 bases, the J end by 4 bases, with 12 bases between. Germline CDR1 KGHSY, CDR2 FQNENV. The CDR3 spans 14 residues. CDR3 protein: CASSQPIRGYEQYF. CDR3 coding DNA: TGTGCCAGCAGCCAACCCATTCGGGGATACGAGCAGTACTTC.

V gene TRBV7-8 combines with J gene TRBJ1-5; D perhaps matches TRBD1 (5 bases). Germline values: CDR1 SGHVS, CDR2 FQNEAQ. Trimming pared 5 bases from V and 7 bases from J, leaving 18 bases between. The CDR3 spans 15 residues. CDR3 sequence (DNA): TGTGCCAGCAGCCAAATAGAGTACAGGCTCCAGCCCCAGCATTTT. Protein: CASSQIEYRLQPQHF.

The chain links TRBV27 to TRBJ2-7, with D unclear. The CDR3 loop spans 13 amino acids. The V end was cut by 2 bases, the J end by 6 bases, with 11 bases between. Germline CDR1 and CDR2: MNHEY and SMNVEV (reference sequence). The CDR3 DNA follows: TGTGCCAGCAGTTTAACCCTAGAAGCCGAGCAGTACTTC. Its protein product is CASSLTLEAEQYF.

The chain carries TRBV14 and TRBJ2-3; D is ambiguous. The CDR3 has 16 amino acids. Germline V gene sequence: CDR1 SGHDN, CDR2 FVKESK. Trimming took off 0 bases at V and 2 bases at J, with 12 bases between the two ends. This chain's CDR3 is CASSQDTSDFTDTQYF. The CDR3 DNA sequence: TGTGCCAGCAGCCAAGATACGTCAGATTTCACAGATACGCAGTATTTT.

V gene TRBV13 combines with J gene TRBJ2-1, with D tentatively TRBD2 (7 bases). There are 15 residues in the CDR3. V lost 4 bases and J lost 7, with 17 bases in between. CDR1 and CDR2 (germline): PRHDT, FYEKMQ (reference sequence). The DNA for the CDR3 is TGTGCCAGCAGCTCAAGCTGGGGGGGCCTAAATGAGCAGTTCTTC. As protein: CASSSSWGGLNEQFF. Together with reference TRBV13 and TRBJ2-1, the CDR3 gives the full variable domain: AAGVIQSPRHLIKEKRETATLKCYPIPRHDTVYWYQQGPGQDPQFLISFYEKMQSDKGSIPDRFSAQQFSDYHSELNMSSLELGDSALYFCASSSSWGGLNEQFFGPGTRLTVL.

The chain uses TRBV6-5 and TRBJ2-7; 12 nucleotides align to TRBD2. The germline V gene has CDR1 MNHEY and CDR2 SVGAGI. This CDR3 spans 15 amino acids. V was clipped by 6 bases and J by 5 bases; unmatched bases: 8. The CDR3 sequence is CASSLLAGGYDEQYF. CDR3 coding DNA: TGTGCCAGCAGCCTCCTAGCGGGAGGGTACGACGAGCAGTACTTC.

The CDR3, as DNA: TGTGCCAGCAGCTTAGTCCCCGGGGAGCTGTTTTTT. This encodes CASSLVPGELFF. This chain links TRBV7-9 with TRBJ2-2; D remains ambiguous. The germline V gene encodes CDR1 SEHNR and CDR2 FQNEAQ (reference sequence). The CDR3 is made up of 12 amino acids. V was shortened by 1 base and J by 6 bases, with 3 bases between the two germline ends.

The V and J genes are TRBV10-1 and TRBJ2-7; no definite D call. Trimming cost V 3 bases and J 6 bases, with 9 bases left between them. This CDR3 contains 12 residues. Looked up from germline, CDR1 is WNHNN and CDR2 is SYGVQD (reference sequence). CDR3 sequence: CASSDEHAEQYF. Here the CDR3 DNA reads TGCGCCAGCAGTGATGAGCACGCCGAGCAGTACTTC.

The chain employs TRBV27 and TRBJ2-7; TRBD1 matches at 9 bases. The V gene's germline CDR1 is MNHEY and CDR2 SMNVEV (reference sequence). The V and J ends lost 8 bases and 9 bases, in that order; junction bases with no gene match: 8. The CDR3 length is 12 residues. CDR3 bases: TGTGCCAGCCGGGACAGGGCCTGGGGGCAGTACTTC. Its translation: CASRDRAWGQYF.

This chain connects TRBV5-4 to TRBJ2-7; D might be TRBD2 (6 bases). With 4 bases removed from V and 0 bases from J, the gap between germline ends came to 8 bases. The CDR3 contains 13 residues. CDR1 is SGHNT and CDR2 is YYREEE in the germline V gene (reference sequence). The CDR3 protein is CASSRTTSYEQYF. The CDR3 DNA sequence: TGTGCCAGCAGCCGGACTACCTCCTACGAGCAGTACTTC.

DNA of the CDR3: TGTGCCAGCAGCTTGGCGGATGCAGATACGCAGTATTTT. Residues: CASSLADADTQYF. V usage is TRBV5-4 and J usage is TRBJ2-3; D call uncertain. The CDR3 has 13 amino acids. V was shortened by 0 bases and J by 4 bases, with 6 bases between the two germline ends. CDR1 and CDR2 (germline): SGHNT, YYREEE (reference sequence).

The chain links TRBV27 to TRBJ1-2; 9 bases line up with TRBD1. V shed 5 bases, J shed 4 bases, and the junction held 11 bases outside the gene matches. From germline, CDR1 is MNHEY and CDR2 SMNVEV (reference sequence). The CDR3 runs 16 residues. The DNA for the CDR3 is TGTGCCAGCAGTACGATAGCCGGACAGGGGAGCTATGGCTACACCTTC. Protein sequence: CASSTIAGQGSYGYTF.